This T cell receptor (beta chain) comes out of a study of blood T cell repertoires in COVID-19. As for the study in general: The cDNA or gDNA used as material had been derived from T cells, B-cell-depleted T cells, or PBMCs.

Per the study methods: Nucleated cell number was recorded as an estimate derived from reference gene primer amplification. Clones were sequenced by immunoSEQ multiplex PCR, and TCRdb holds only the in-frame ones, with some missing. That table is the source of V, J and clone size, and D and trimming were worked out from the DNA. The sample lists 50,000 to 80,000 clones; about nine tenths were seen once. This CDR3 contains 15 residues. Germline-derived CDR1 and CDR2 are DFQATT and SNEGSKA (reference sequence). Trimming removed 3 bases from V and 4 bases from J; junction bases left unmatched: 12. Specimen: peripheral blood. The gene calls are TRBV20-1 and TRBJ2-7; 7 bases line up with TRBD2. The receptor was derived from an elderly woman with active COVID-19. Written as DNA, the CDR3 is TGCAGTGCTAGTAATCGGGGGGAGGGCCGTTACGAGCAGTACTTC. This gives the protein CSASNRGEGRYEQYF.